This entry lists 15 T cell receptor beta chains sequenced from one sample in a study of blood T cell repertoires in COVID-19. Repertoires were generated with immunoSEQ multiplex PCR, while TCRdb's copy carries only in-frame clones and drops some. The sample has tens of thousands of clones; approximately 78% are singletons. The sequenced sample was peripheral blood. These receptors all come from a man in his fifties or sixties with active or convalescent COVID-19.

The chain joins TRBV3-1 (or the pseudogene TRBV3-2) to TRBJ2-3, with TRBD2 identical over 9 bases. Trimming removed 0 bases from V and 4 bases from J; junction bases left unmatched: 8. Germline V lookup: CDR1 LGHDT, CDR2 YNNKEL (reference sequence). The CDR3 contains 17 residues. This CDR3 is CASSQDRLAGYADTQYF. In DNA form, the CDR3 reads TGTGCCAGCAGCCAAGATAGGCTAGCGGGGTATGCAGATACGCAGTATTTT.

This clone was detected once. The V and J genes are TRBV27 and TRBJ1-2; D is possibly TRBD1 (6 bases). The CDR3 sequence is 16 residues long. Germline lookup yields CDR1 MNHEY and CDR2 SMNVEV (reference sequence). V was trimmed by 0 bases and J by 7 bases, leaving 18 bases between them. CDR3 in DNA: TGTGCCAGCAGTTTATCAAAGGCGGGGGGGCAGGGTGGCTACACCTTC. It yields the protein CASSLSKAGGQGGYTF.

This clone was found once. The chain carries TRBV24-1 and TRBJ1-5, with no clear D. The CDR3 runs to 12 residues. The V and J ends lost 4 bases and 5 bases respectively, with 5 bases between them. Germline lookup yields CDR1 KGHDR and CDR2 SFDVKD. Written as DNA, the CDR3 is TGTGCCACCAGTGACGAGGATCAGCCCCAGCATTTT. Translation gives CATSDEDQPQHF.

The V gene is TRBV6-6, the J gene TRBJ2-5, with D possibly being TRBD1 (6 bases). Deletions cut 2 bases from V and 2 bases from J, with 12 bases between. Germline V gene data show CDR1 as MNHNY and CDR2 as SVGAGI (reference sequence). The CDR3 contains 15 residues. In DNA, the CDR3 is TGTGCCAGCAGTTACGGGACAAGGGAACAAGAGACCCAGTACTTC. It is translated as CASSYGTREQETQYF.

Only one count was recorded for this clone. The CDR3 bases are TGTGCCAGTAGTTCTCGGACAGGGGGCAGGAACACTGAAGCTTTCTTT. Translation: CASSSRTGGRNTEAFF. This chain joins TRBV19 and TRBJ1-1, with 11 bases that match TRBD1. The CDR3 is made up of 16 amino acids. V gave up 5 bases and J gave up 1 base; unmatched junction bases: 6. The germline CDR1 and CDR2 sequences are LNHDA and SQIVND (reference sequence).

This clone was observed a handful of times. V is TRBV11-1 and J is TRBJ1-4; perhaps TRBD1 as D (6 bases). V gave up 2 bases and J gave up 5 bases, with 12 bases separating them. The CDR3 is made up of 15 amino acids. Germline V gives CDR1 SGHAT, CDR2 FQDESV (reference sequence). The CDR3 sequence is CASSLSGQRNEKLFF. CDR3 DNA sequence: TGTGCCAGCAGCTTATCCGGACAGCGAAATGAAAAACTGTTTTTT.

The J gene is TRBJ2-1, the V gene TRBV2; TRBD1 matches 9 bases. V lost 5 bases and J lost 4; bases outside the gene matches: 6. The CDR3 length is 15 residues. CDR1 is SNHLY and CDR2 is FYNNEI in the germline V gene. CDR3 sequence: CASSPRQGDYNEQFF. The CDR3 region has the DNA TGTGCCAGCAGTCCTCGACAGGGGGATTACAATGAGCAGTTCTTC.

The rearrangement joins TRBV2 to TRBJ2-5; a weak D match, TRBD2 (5 bases). The germline V gene encodes CDR1 SNHLY and CDR2 FYNNEI. V shed 6 bases and J shed 4 bases, with 12 bases lying between them. The CDR3 has 13 residues. CDR3 nucleotides: TGTGCCAGCAGGAGGGAAGATCGAGAGACCCAGTACTTC. This codes for CASRREDRETQYF.

The CDR3 here is CASSEHGLAGGRGETQYF. The CDR3 nucleotides are TGCGCCAGCAGTGAGCACGGACTAGCGGGGGGCCGGGGAGAGACCCAGTACTTC. The chain is built from TRBV10-1 and TRBJ2-5, with 14 positions matching TRBD2. J was trimmed by 4 bases and V by 2 bases; bases with no gene match: 9. CDR3 length: 18 residues. From germline, CDR1 is WNHNN and CDR2 SYGVQD (reference sequence).

About this clone: Additional DNA sequences in this sample encode the identical CDR3. The rearrangement joins TRBV30 to TRBJ2-5, with 7 bases that match TRBD2. The germline CDR1 and CDR2 sequences are GTSNPN and SVGIG (reference sequence). The ends lost 0 bases at V and 5 bases at J; junction bases unmatched: 0. The length of the CDR3 is 12 residues. CDR3 DNA: TGTGCCTGGAGTGTGGGGGGGGAGACCCAGTACTTC. Amino acid sequence: CAWSVGGETQYF.

CDR3 sequence reads: CSVHPLQNTDTQYF. The DNA of the CDR3 is TGCAGCGTCCACCCTCTACAGAACACAGATACGCAGTATTTT. The chain uses TRBV29-1 and TRBJ2-3, with D hard to call. V lost 6 bases and J lost 2, with 15 bases in between. The CDR3 length is 14 residues. Germline CDR1 is SQVTM and CDR2 is ANQGSEA.

This rearrangement joins TRBV29-1 to TRBJ1-2; D not resolved. With 4 bases removed from V and 6 bases from J, the gap between germline ends came to 9 bases. The CDR3 length is 11 residues. The germline V gene has CDR1 SQVTM and CDR2 ANQGSEA. This CDR3 is CSVVARHGYTF. In DNA form, the CDR3 reads TGCAGCGTTGTGGCACGTCATGGCTACACCTTC. Full variable domain (remainder filled in from reference TRBV29-1 and TRBJ1-2): SAVISQKPSRDICQRGTSLTIQCQVDSQVTMMFWYRQQPGQSLTLIATANQGSEATYESGFVIDKFPISRPNLTFSTLTVSNMSPEDSSIYLCSVVARHGYTFGSGTRLTVV.

The chain carries TRBV27 and TRBJ2-2; 7 positions match TRBD2. V lost 7 bases and J lost 5; bases outside the gene matches: 10. The CDR3 is 15 residues long. Germline V gene data show CDR1 as MNHEY and CDR2 as SMNVEV (reference sequence). The CDR3 is CASTPGGGGTGELFF. As DNA, the CDR3 is TGTGCCAGCACCCCGGGGGGTGGTGGGACCGGGGAGCTGTTTTTT.

CDR3 coding DNA: TGTGCCAGCAGTTCCCCCCCGGGACAGGGATCCTACGAGCAGTACTTC. Translation gives CASSSPPGQGSYEQYF. The chain employs TRBV28 and TRBJ2-7; TRBD1 matches 9 bases. Germline loops: CDR1 MDHEN, CDR2 SYDVKM. The V segment lost 4 bases and the J segment 1 base; nucleotides outside the gene matches: 8. The CDR3 totals 16 residues.

CDR3 residues: CASSATNNQPQHF. The CDR3 DNA follows: TGTGCCAGCAGTGCGACAAACAATCAGCCCCAGCATTTT. The chain combines TRBV6-4 with TRBJ1-5, with D unresolved. Germline values: CDR1 MRHNA, CDR2 SNTAGT. Trimming stripped 4 bases from V and 3 bases from J, with 7 bases between. The length of the CDR3 is 13 residues.